These 29 T cell receptor beta chains were sequenced from one sample in a study of T cell responses to AZD1222 COVID-19 vaccine. Profiled with immunoSEQ multiplex PCR; TCRdb holds only in-frame clones, not every one. The table shows roughly 100,000 clones, with about 89% occurring only once. This material consisted of peripheral blood, taken on day 0 of AZD1222 vaccination. These receptors were obtained from an adult in good health.

This sequence joins TRBV12-3 or TRBV12-4 and TRBJ1-2; D ambiguous. The length of the CDR3 is 13 residues. V lost 6 bases and J 4 bases, leaving 12 bases between the germline ends. The DNA for the CDR3 is TGTGCCAGCAGCCCGGGAGCAATCTATGGCTACACCTTC. Translated, it gives CASSPGAIYGYTF.

This clone was found once. The J gene is TRBJ1-4, the V gene TRBV6-6; D is ambiguous. Germline CDR1 and CDR2: MNHNY and SVGAGI (reference sequence). CDR3 length: 12 residues. Trimming stripped 0 bases from V and 8 bases from J, with 4 bases between. The CDR3, as DNA: TGTGCCAGCAGTTACTCAGGGGAAAAACTGTTTTTT. Its protein is CASSYSGEKLFF.

The chain uses TRBV18 and TRBJ2-3; 7 bases fit TRBD1. The length of the CDR3 is 13 residues. V shed 3 bases, J shed 5 bases, and the junction held 2 bases outside the gene matches. Germline-derived CDR1 and CDR2 are KGHSH and LQKENI. CDR3 sequence: CASSPDRKDTQYF. Here the CDR3 DNA reads TGTGCCAGCTCACCGGACAGGAAAGATACGCAGTATTTT.

The chain couples TRBV3-1 (or the pseudogene TRBV3-2) to TRBJ1-1, with D tentatively TRBD1 (5 bases). This CDR3 has 13 residues. CDR1 is LGHDT, CDR2 YNNKEL, per germline (reference sequence). V was clipped by 2 bases and J by 1 base, with 5 bases between them. The CDR3 region is CASSQTGNTEAFF. The CDR3 bases are TGTGCCAGCAGCCAAACAGGGAACACTGAAGCTTTCTTT.

V gene TRBV9 combines with J gene TRBJ2-7, with D perhaps TRBD1 (5 bases). Trimming shortened V by 1 base and J by 6 bases, and 11 bases separated the two germline ends. The CDR3 loop spans 13 amino acids. The V gene's germline CDR1 is SGDLS and CDR2 YYNGEE. The CDR3 sequence: CASSVLGVGEQYF. CDR3 nucleotides: TGTGCCAGCAGCGTATTAGGGGTCGGCGAGCAGTACTTC. The full variable domain, rest sourced from reference TRBV9 and TRBJ2-7, is DSGVTQTPKHLITATGQRVTLRCSPRSGDLSVYWYQQSLDQGLQFLIQYYNGEERAKGNILERFSAQQFPDLHSELNLSSLELGDSALYFCASSVLGVGEQYFGPGTRLTVT.

V and J are TRBV7-9 and TRBJ1-2; D is perhaps TRBD1 (6 bases). The CDR3 contains 14 residues. The germline V and J ends were trimmed by 1 base and 7 bases, with 13 bases remaining between them. Germline assignment: CDR1 SEHNR and CDR2 FQNEAQ (reference sequence). CDR3 bases: TGTGCCAGCAGCTTAGTAGGGGCAGGGGCTGGCTACACCTTC. Translation: CASSLVGAGAGYTF.

The J gene is TRBJ1-2, the V gene TRBV10-3, with unresolved D. The germline gives CDR1 ENHRY, CDR2 SYGVKD. CDR3 length equals 14 residues. V was cut by 3 bases and J by 2 bases, with 10 bases left in between. CDR3 region: CAISEPTTNYGYTF. As DNA, the CDR3 is TGTGCCATCAGTGAACCGACAACAAACTATGGCTACACCTTC.

The chain recombines TRBV6-5 with TRBJ1-5; possibly TRBD1 for D (6 bases). In germline, CDR1 is MNHEY, CDR2 SVGAGI. This CDR3 region has 15 residues. V was clipped by 8 bases and J by 4 bases, with 18 bases between them. The CDR3 is CASRRGRQGNQPQHF. The CDR3 region has the DNA TGTGCCAGCCGTCGGGGGAGGCAGGGGAATCAGCCCCAGCATTTT.

J is TRBJ1-2 and V is TRBV9, with 7 bases aligning to TRBD1. Germline CDR1 and CDR2: SGDLS and YYNGEE. There are 16 residues in the CDR3. V gave up 2 bases and J gave up 2 bases; unmatched junction bases: 9. As DNA, the CDR3 is TGTGCCAGCAGCGTTAGGGGGGGGACAGAAAACTATGGCTACACCTTC. Encoded protein: CASSVRGGTENYGYTF.

The rearrangement links TRBV2 to TRBJ2-1; 12 nucleotides line up with TRBD1. The trim removed 6 bases at V and 0 bases at J, leaving 3 bases unmatched. Looked up from germline, CDR1 is SNHLY and CDR2 is FYNNEI. The CDR3 covers 16 residues. CDR3 region: CASREGQGASYNEQFF. For the CDR3, the DNA is TGTGCCAGCAGAGAGGGACAGGGGGCCTCCTACAATGAGCAGTTCTTC.

The rearrangement joins TRBV4-1 to TRBJ1-5; 7 bases fit TRBD1. Germline V gives CDR1 MGHRA, CDR2 YSYEKL. Trimming removed 4 bases from V and 2 bases from J; junction bases left unmatched: 11. The CDR3 is 17 amino acids. CDR3 sequence (DNA): TGCGCCAGCAGCCCCCTGACAGGGATTGTTGGCAATCAGCCCCAGCATTTT. This translates into CASSPLTGIVGNQPQHF.

A remark on this clone: This sample also contains other DNA sequences that code for the same CDR3. This chain uses TRBV6-5 with TRBJ1-1; D might be TRBD1 (5 bases). Germline assignment: CDR1 MNHEY and CDR2 SVGAGI. The CDR3 loop spans 13 amino acids. Trimming took off 6 bases at V and 3 bases at J, with 11 bases between the two ends. The CDR3 nucleotides are TGTGCCAGCAGCCCCCGGGGGGACACTGAAGCTTTCTTT. Protein product: CASSPRGDTEAFF.

A remark on this clone: Given the absence of the conserved phenylalanine or tryptophan at the CDR3 end, a read error is likely. The chain uses TRBV6-5 and TRBJ1-6; D is unresolved. Trimming took 2 bases from V and 7 from J, leaving 12 bases between them. Per the germline V gene, CDR1 is MNHEY and CDR2 is SVGAGI. The CDR3 has 15 residues. Written as DNA, the CDR3 is TGTGCCAGCAGTTACGACGGACGGGTAAATTCACCCCTCCACCTT. Its protein product is CASSYDGRVNSPLHL.

The V call is TRBV19, the J call TRBJ2-1, with 8 bases identical to TRBD1. From germline, CDR1 is LNHDA and CDR2 SQIVND (reference sequence). Losses at the gene ends were 5 bases for V and 6 bases for J; bases not matched to a gene: 3. This CDR3 is built from 13 residues. The CDR3 DNA is TGTGCCAGTAGTGCCACAGGGGGCAATGAGCAGTTCTTC. It is translated as CASSATGGNEQFF. Full variable domain (rest looked up from reference TRBV19 and TRBJ2-1): DGGITQSPKYLFRKEGQNVTLSCEQNLNHDAMYWYRQDPGQGLRLIYYSQIVNDFQKGDIAEGYSVSREKKESFPLTVTSAQKNPTAFYLCASSATGGNEQFFGPGTRLTVL.

The chain links TRBV28 to TRBJ1-2; D is perhaps TRBD1 (5 bases). Trimming stripped 5 bases from V and 5 bases from J, with 12 bases between. CDR1 is MDHEN, CDR2 SYDVKM, per germline. This CDR3 spans 13 amino acids. The CDR3 region has the DNA TGTGCCAGCAGTCCGGGACTGAGGTATGGCTACACCTTC. Amino acids: CASSPGLRYGYTF.

This clone was seen more than once but under ten times. As DNA, the CDR3 is TGTGCCAGCAGTGCCGTCAGGTCGGACACAGATACGCAGTATTTT. This encodes CASSAVRSDTDTQYF. The chain has TRBV7-8 and TRBJ2-3; D is unresolved. This CDR3 has 15 residues. Germline V CDR1 and CDR2: SGHVS, FQNEAQ. Trimming removed 6 bases from V and 2 bases from J, with 15 bases in between. Full variable domain (remainder filled in from reference TRBV7-8 and TRBJ2-3): GAGVSQSPRYKVAKRGQDVALRCDPISGHVSLFWYQQALGQGPEFLTYFQNEAQLDKSGLPSDRFFAERPEGSVSTLKIQRTQQEDSAVYLCASSAVRSDTDTQYFGPGTRLTVL.

The chain uses TRBV6-4 and TRBJ1-3, with TRBD1 as a possible D gene (5 bases). The CDR3 extends over 14 amino acids. The V gene's germline CDR1 is MRHNA and CDR2 SNTAGT. The V gene lost 11 bases and the J gene lost 1 base, with 15 bases spanning the gap. The CDR3 reads CAPGGVRSGNTIYF. In DNA, the CDR3 is TGTGCCCCCGGGGGGGTAAGGTCTGGAAACACCATATATTTT.

The rearrangement uses TRBV20-1 and TRBJ1-5; D is uncertain. This CDR3 is 17 amino acids long. The germline gives CDR1 DFQATT, CDR2 SNEGSKA (reference sequence). Trimming shortened V by 3 bases and J by 3 bases, and 21 bases separated the two germline ends. CDR3 sequence (DNA): TGCAGTGCTAGTCCTCCCAATACCGTACCCAACAATCAGCCCCAGCATTTT. Its protein product is CSASPPNTVPNNQPQHF.

The chain carries TRBV19 and TRBJ2-1; the D gene is possibly TRBD1 (6 bases). This CDR3 has 18 amino acids. Germline V gene data show CDR1 as LNHDA and CDR2 as SQIVND (reference sequence). V was shortened by 3 bases and J by 7 bases, with 25 bases between the two germline ends. Here the CDR3 reads CASSIGGTGTWVRNEQFF. CDR3 bases: TGTGCCAGTAGTATTGGGGGCACCGGGACGTGGGTCAGGAATGAGCAGTTCTTC.

The V gene is TRBV11-2, the J gene TRBJ1-4; D may be TRBD1 (6 bases). Looked up from germline, CDR1 is SGHAT and CDR2 is FQNNGV. This CDR3 contains 14 residues. Trimming took 6 bases from V and 8 from J, leaving 16 bases between them. DNA for the CDR3: TGTGCCAGCAGATATACAGGGAGAGGGGAAAAACTGTTTTTT. This sequence encodes CASRYTGRGEKLFF.

The chain uses TRBV27 and TRBJ2-7; 8 bases map to TRBD2. With 5 bases clipped from V and 3 bases from J, the junction kept 3 bases outside the gene matches. CDR1 and CDR2 from the germline V gene are MNHEY and SMNVEV (reference sequence). This CDR3 is built from 13 residues. For the CDR3, the DNA is TGTGCCAGCAGTCCGGGACTAGACTACGAGCAGTACTTC. Translated, it gives CASSPGLDYEQYF.

The chain combines TRBV7-9 with TRBJ2-7; D is undetermined. CDR3 length: 12 amino acids. Germline values: CDR1 SEHNR, CDR2 FQNEAQ (reference sequence). V was pared by 2 bases and J by 6 bases, with 8 bases between. CDR3 bases: TGTGCCAGCAGCTTAAGTATGGGCGAGCAGTACTTC. It is translated as CASSLSMGEQYF.

V gene TRBV30 combines with J gene TRBJ2-7; D is possibly TRBD2 (5 bases). In germline, CDR1 is GTSNPN, CDR2 SVGIG (reference sequence). The CDR3 runs 11 residues. Trimming stripped 3 bases from V and 7 bases from J, with 10 bases between. DNA of the CDR3: TGTGCCTGGAGACTGGGAGTTGAGCAGTACTTC. Translated: CAWRLGVEQYF.

V gene TRBV30 combines with J gene TRBJ1-1; D is undetermined. The germline V gene has CDR1 GTSNPN and CDR2 SVGIG (reference sequence). Trimming removed 6 bases from V and 0 bases from J, with 8 bases in between. The length of the CDR3 is 12 residues. This CDR3 is CACRRMNTEAFF. Here the CDR3 DNA reads TGTGCCTGCAGGAGAATGAACACTGAAGCTTTCTTT.

This chain connects TRBV3-1 (or the pseudogene TRBV3-2) to TRBJ2-7; D possibly corresponds to TRBD2 (7 bases). The CDR3 spans 18 residues. The germline V and J ends were trimmed by 0 bases and 5 bases, with 23 bases remaining between them. Germline CDR1 is LGHDT and CDR2 is YNNKEL (reference sequence). CDR3 protein: CASSQDPVSGGASDEQYF. CDR3 in DNA: TGTGCCAGCAGCCAAGATCCGGTGAGTGGGGGGGCGAGCGACGAGCAGTACTTC.

The rearrangement joins TRBV11-3 to TRBJ1-1, with D hard to call. Trimming left V 5 bases short and J 1 base short, with 11 bases between. Per germline, CDR1 SGHNT and CDR2 YENEEA. This CDR3 spans 14 amino acids. This CDR3 reads CASSQSSSNTEAFF. As DNA, the CDR3 is TGTGCCAGCAGCCAATCCAGTTCGAACACTGAAGCTTTCTTT.

V gene TRBV5-4 combines with J gene TRBJ2-1, with 9 positions matching TRBD2. J gave up 8 bases and V 0 bases, and 3 bases lay outside the gene matches. The CDR3 loop spans 14 amino acids. Germline V gene data show CDR1 as SGHNT and CDR2 as YYREEE (reference sequence). Here the CDR3 DNA reads TGTGCCAGCAGCTTGGGGGCTAGCGGGGATGAGCAGTTCTTC. Its protein is CASSLGASGDEQFF.

This chain uses TRBV7-7 with TRBJ2-3; D call uncertain. The CDR3 sequence is 14 residues long. V was cut by 1 base and J by 2 bases, with 7 bases left in between. Germline V CDR1 and CDR2: SSHAT, FNYEAQ (reference sequence). The CDR3 region has the DNA TGTGCCAGCAGCTTAGGGCAGTCCACAGATACGCAGTATTTT. This codes for CASSLGQSTDTQYF.

The chain has TRBV27 and TRBJ1-4; D gene uncertain. Germline V gene sequence: CDR1 MNHEY, CDR2 SMNVEV (reference sequence). The V gene lost 3 bases and the J gene lost 2 bases, with 7 bases spanning the gap. There are 14 residues in the CDR3. CDR3 sequence: CASSFMGTNEKLFF. The DNA of the CDR3 is TGTGCCAGCAGTTTTATGGGTACTAATGAAAAACTGTTTTTT.